This T cell receptor beta chain was identified in a study of metastatic and nonmetastatic thyroid tumors. In its sample, this clone ranks as medium-sized. Among the patients, none had received any treatment before thyroid surgery. TCRdb recomputed clones from the PCR reads via MiXCR. The table has tens of thousands of clones, roughly 22% seen once. There are 15 residues in the CDR3. J gave up 5 bases and V 6 bases, and 9 bases lay outside the gene matches. Germline loops: CDR1 MNHNS, CDR2 SASEGT. The V gene is TRBV6-1, the J gene TRBJ2-2; TRBD1 agrees at 7 bases. Sequenced input: adjacent normal tissue. This sequence originates from a female donor with papillary thyroid cancer or a benign thyroid nodule (not recorded which). Some clones in this sample may be carry-over from other donors' samples. The CDR3 loop is CASSAGTVMTGELFF. CDR3 DNA: TGTGCCAGCAGCGCCGGGACAGTGATGACCGGGGAGCTGTTTTTT.